This T cell receptor beta chain was retrieved from a study of blood T cells in healthy people across ages. A second PCR, run for roughly 7 to 12 cycles, used a sample-barcoded 5' primer plus a J-beta primer mix. TCRdb reanalysed the 5' RACE reads using MiXCR and keeps one entry per CDR3 protein. The data show 1.5 million to 2 million distinct CDR3 sequences, around 36% seen once. The CDR3 contains 13 residues. Trimming left V 9 bases short and J 11 bases short, with 22 bases between. Germline V gives CDR1 MNHEY, CDR2 SMNVEV (reference sequence). The source of this sequence is a woman in her thirties in good health. The rearrangement links TRBV27 to TRBJ2-5; TRBD2 is a possible D gene (6 bases). The sequenced material came from blood. The CDR3 nucleotides read TGTGCCAGTAAACTGCTGGGAGGTGGTGAGCAGTACTTC. Encoded protein: CASKLLGGGEQYF.